This TCR beta chain was identified during a study of response to subunit inactivated influenza vaccine. With 2 bases clipped from V and 9 bases from J, the junction kept 5 bases outside the gene matches. Looked up from germline, CDR1 is KGHSH and CDR2 is LQKENI. The length of the CDR3 is 14 residues. TCRdb recomputed calls from the RT-PCR reads with MiXCR, one row per CDR3 protein. The profile shows roughly 790,000 distinct CDR3 sequences, 21% of them singletons. This chain uses TRBV18 with TRBJ2-1; 9 bases align to TRBD1. This TCR came from a man in his fifties who received an inactivated influenza vaccine. The specimen was PBMCs from blood, collected 5 days after vaccination. CDR3 DNA: TGTGCCAGCTCACCAGGTGGACAGGGGATTGAGCAGTTCTTC. Translated, it gives CASSPGGQGIEQFF.